Sequencing of this TCR beta chain was carried out in a study of vaccination effects on CD4 cells after COVID-19. Overall study findings and caveats: Healthy vaccine recipients' vaccine-induced clones were almost all SARS-CoV-2 mono-reactive.

Sequencing followed a ViraFEST assay step that expanded antigen-specific CD4+ T cells with viral peptide pools. Isolation of CD4+ T cells took place after 10 to 11 days of culture. None of these healthy vaccinees had been infected with SARS-CoV-2 before vaccination. Each culture well received under 2.5 million PBMC. These cells were then cultured in IMDM with 10 IU/ml IL-2 and 9.5 to 10 ug/ml peptides. V lost 4 bases to trimming and J lost 6 bases, with 16 bases between them. The CDR3 consists of 16 residues. Germline assignment: CDR1 MDHEN and CDR2 SYDVKM. Details on this clone: The target antigen is unknown.

The repertoire was sequenced with immunoSEQ multiplex PCR; TCRdb's copy has only in-frame clones and lacks some. The sample lists tens of thousands of clones; roughly 73% were seen once. This material consisted of CD4+ T cells from PBMCs cultured with HCoV-OC43 spike peptides, taken before COVID-19 vaccination. Noted subset: HCoV-OC43 spike overlapping peptide pool stimulation. J is TRBJ1-6 and V is TRBV28; a weak D match, TRBD1 (5 bases). This TCR derives from a human donor who received a COVID-19 vaccine. The CDR3 nucleotides are TGTGCCAGCAGTTCAGGGACCGGGGCCCTTAATTCACCCCTCCACTTT. Translated, it gives CASSSGTGALNSPLHF. The variable domain in full, with the rest retrieved from reference TRBV28 and TRBJ1-6, is DVKVTQSSRYLVKRTGEKVFLECVQDMDHENMFWYRQDPGLGLRLIYFSYDVKMKEKGDIPEGYSVSREKKERFSLILESASTNQTSMYLCASSSGTGALNSPLHFGNGTRLTVT.